This T cell receptor beta chain was identified in a study of regulatory T cells. Primers: 52 TRBV forward and 13 TRBJ reverse. The repertoire was sequenced with immunoSEQ multiplex PCR; TCRdb's copy has only in-frame clones and lacks some. The top ten hold 8% of the sample, which has around 16,000 clones, more than 65% seen once. The V end lost 3 bases, the J end lost 7 bases, and 13 bases lay between the germline ends. Germline CDR1 is MDHEN and CDR2 is SYDVKM. This CDR3 region has 14 residues. Study-level points and caveats: Patient repertoires had restricted TRB V-J pairs and skewed V and J usage, most in Tregs. In CD3G-deficient patients, conventional CD4+ T cells were enriched for hydrophobic CDR3 residues at positions 6 and 7.

This clone has only a few counts. Antigen unknown. Patients aged 2 to 39 years had fewer naive and more memory CD4+ and CD8+ T cells. CD4+ T cells were divided by sorting: CD25-high CD127-low Tregs, CD25-low CD127-high conventional cells. The receptor's source is a person in their thirties with CD3G deficiency. Material for sequencing was conventional CD4+ T cells sorted from blood. The genes are TRBV28 and TRBJ1-5; D is possibly TRBD1 (6 bases). The CDR3 region has the DNA TGTGCCAGCAGTTTTTCCGGGGGCCGGCAGCCCCAGCATTTT. Residues: CASSFSGGRQPQHF.